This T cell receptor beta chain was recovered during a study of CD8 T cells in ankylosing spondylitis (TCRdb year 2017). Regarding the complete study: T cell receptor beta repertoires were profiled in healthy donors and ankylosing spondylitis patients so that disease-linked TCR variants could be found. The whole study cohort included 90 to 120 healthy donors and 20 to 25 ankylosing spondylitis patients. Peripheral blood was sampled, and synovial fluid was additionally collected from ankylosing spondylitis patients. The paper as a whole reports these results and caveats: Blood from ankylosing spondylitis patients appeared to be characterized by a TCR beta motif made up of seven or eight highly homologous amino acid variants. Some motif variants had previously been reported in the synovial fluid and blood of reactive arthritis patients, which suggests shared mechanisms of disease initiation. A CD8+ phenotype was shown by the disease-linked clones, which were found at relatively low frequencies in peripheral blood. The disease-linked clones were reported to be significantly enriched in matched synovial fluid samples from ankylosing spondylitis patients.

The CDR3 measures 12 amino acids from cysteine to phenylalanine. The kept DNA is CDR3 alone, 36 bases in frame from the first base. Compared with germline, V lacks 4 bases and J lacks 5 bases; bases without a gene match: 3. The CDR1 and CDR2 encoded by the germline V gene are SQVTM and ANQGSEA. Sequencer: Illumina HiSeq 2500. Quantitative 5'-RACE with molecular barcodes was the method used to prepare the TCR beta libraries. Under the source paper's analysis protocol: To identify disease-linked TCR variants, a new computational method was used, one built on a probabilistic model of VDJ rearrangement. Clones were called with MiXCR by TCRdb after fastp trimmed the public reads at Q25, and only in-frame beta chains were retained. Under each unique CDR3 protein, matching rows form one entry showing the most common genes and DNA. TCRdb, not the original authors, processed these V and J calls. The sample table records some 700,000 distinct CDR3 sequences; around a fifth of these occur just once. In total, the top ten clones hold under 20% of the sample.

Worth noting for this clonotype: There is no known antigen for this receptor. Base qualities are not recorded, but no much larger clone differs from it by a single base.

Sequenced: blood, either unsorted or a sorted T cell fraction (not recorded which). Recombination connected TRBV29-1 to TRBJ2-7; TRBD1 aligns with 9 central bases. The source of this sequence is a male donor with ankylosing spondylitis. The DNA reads TGCAGCGTTGCCGGGACAGGGAACGAGCAGTACTTC. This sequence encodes CSVAGTGNEQYF.